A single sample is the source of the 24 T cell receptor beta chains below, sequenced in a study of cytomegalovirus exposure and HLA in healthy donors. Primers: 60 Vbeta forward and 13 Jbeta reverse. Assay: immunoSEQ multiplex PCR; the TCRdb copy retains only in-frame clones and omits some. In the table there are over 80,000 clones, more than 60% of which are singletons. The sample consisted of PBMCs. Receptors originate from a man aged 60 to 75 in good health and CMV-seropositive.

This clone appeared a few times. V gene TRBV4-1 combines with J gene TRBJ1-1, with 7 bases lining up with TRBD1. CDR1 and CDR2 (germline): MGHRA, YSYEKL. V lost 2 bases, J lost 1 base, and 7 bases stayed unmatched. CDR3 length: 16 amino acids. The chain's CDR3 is CASSQSPGGRNTEAFF. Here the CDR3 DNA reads TGCGCCAGCAGCCAATCGCCAGGGGGTCGGAACACTGAAGCTTTCTTT.

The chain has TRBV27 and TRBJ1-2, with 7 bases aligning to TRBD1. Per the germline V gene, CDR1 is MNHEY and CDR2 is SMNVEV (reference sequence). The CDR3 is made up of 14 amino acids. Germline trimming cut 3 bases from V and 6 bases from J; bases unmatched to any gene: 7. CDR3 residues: CASSFDGRGDGYTF. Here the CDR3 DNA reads TGTGCCAGCAGTTTTGACGGCAGGGGGGATGGCTACACCTTC.

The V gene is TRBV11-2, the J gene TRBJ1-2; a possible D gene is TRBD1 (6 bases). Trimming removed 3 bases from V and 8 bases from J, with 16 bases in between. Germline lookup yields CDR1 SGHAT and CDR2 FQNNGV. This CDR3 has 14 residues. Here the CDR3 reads CASSFYQQGMGYTF. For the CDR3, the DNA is TGTGCCAGCAGCTTCTATCAGCAGGGGATGGGCTACACCTTC.

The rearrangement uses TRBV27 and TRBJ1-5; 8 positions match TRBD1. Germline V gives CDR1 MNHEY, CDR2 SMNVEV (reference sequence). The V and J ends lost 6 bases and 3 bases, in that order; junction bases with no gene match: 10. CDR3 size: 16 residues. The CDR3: CASSLSRTGFNQPQHF. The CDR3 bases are TGTGCCAGCAGCCTTTCCCGGACAGGGTTCAATCAGCCCCAGCATTTT.

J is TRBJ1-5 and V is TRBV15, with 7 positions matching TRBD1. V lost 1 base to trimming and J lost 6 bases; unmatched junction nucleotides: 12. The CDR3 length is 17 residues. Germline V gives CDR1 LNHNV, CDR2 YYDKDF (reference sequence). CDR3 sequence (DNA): TGTGCCACCAGCAGAGCAGTTAGACAGGGAGGAGGTCAGCCCCAGCATTTT. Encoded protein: CATSRAVRQGGGQPQHF.

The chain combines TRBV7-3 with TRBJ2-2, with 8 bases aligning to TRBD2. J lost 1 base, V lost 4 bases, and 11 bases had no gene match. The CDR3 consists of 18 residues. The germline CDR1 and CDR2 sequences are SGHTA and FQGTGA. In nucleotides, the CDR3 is TGTGCCAGCAGCTCTTCCGGGACTAGAGCGCGGAACACCGGGGAGCTGTTTTTT. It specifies CASSSSGTRARNTGELFF.

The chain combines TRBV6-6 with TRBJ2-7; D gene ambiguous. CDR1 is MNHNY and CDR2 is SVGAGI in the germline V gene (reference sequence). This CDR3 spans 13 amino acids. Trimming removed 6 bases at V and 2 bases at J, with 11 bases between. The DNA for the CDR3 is TGTGCCAGCAGCCCTTTAGGAGCCTACGAGCAGTACTTC. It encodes CASSPLGAYEQYF.

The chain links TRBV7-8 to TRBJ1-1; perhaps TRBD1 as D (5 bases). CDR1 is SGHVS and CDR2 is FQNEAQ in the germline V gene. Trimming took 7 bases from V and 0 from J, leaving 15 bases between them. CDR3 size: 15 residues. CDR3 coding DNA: TGTGCCAGCAAGCCCGCGGGACGTTTGAACACTGAAGCTTTCTTT. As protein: CASKPAGRLNTEAFF.

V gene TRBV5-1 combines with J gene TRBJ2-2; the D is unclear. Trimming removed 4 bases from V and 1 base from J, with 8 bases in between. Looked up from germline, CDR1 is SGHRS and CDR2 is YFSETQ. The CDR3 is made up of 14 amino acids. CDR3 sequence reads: CASSESLNTGELFF. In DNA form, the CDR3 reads TGCGCCAGCAGCGAGTCGCTGAACACCGGGGAGCTGTTTTTT.

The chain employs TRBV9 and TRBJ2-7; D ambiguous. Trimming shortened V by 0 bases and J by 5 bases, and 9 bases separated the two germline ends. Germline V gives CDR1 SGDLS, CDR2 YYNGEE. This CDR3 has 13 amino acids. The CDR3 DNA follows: TGTGCCAGCAGCGTAGGACCGAGGAACGAGCAGTACTTC. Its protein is CASSVGPRNEQYF.

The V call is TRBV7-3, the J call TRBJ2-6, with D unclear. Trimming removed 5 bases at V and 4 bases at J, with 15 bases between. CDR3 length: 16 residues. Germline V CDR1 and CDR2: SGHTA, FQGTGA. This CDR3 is CASSGAGVAGANVLTF. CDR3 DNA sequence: TGTGCCAGCAGCGGTGCAGGTGTTGCCGGGGCCAACGTCCTGACTTTC.

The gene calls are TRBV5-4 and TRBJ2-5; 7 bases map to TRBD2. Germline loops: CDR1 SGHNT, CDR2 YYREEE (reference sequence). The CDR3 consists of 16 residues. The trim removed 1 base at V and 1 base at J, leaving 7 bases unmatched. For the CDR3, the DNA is TGTGCCAGCAGCTTGCTTGCGGGGGACTTCCAAGAGACCCAGTACTTC. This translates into CASSLLAGDFQETQYF.

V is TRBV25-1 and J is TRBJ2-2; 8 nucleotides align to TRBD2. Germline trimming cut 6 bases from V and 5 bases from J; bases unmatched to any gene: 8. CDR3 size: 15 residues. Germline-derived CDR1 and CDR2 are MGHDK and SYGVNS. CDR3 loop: CASRERGTGTGELFF. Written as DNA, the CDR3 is TGTGCCAGCAGAGAGCGGGGGACGGGGACCGGGGAGCTGTTTTTT.

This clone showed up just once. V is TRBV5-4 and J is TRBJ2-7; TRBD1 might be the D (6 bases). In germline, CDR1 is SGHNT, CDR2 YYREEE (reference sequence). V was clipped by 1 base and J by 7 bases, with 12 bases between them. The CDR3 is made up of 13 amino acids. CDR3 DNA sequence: TGTGCCAGCAGCTTGCTGGGGGCGGGTGAGCAGTACTTC. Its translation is CASSLLGAGEQYF.

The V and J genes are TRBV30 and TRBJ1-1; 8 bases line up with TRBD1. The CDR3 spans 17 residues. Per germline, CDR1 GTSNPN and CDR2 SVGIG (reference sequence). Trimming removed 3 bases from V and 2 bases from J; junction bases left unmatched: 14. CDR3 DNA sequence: TGTGCCTGGAGCGAAAGGGACAGGCTAGGTCAAAACACTGAAGCTTTCTTT. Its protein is CAWSERDRLGQNTEAFF.

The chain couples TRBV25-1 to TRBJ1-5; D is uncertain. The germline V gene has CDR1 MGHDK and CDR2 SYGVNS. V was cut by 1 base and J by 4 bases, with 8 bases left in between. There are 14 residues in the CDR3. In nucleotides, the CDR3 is TGTGCCAGCAGTGAATCGGGCGGGAATCAGCCCCAGCATTTT. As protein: CASSESGGNQPQHF. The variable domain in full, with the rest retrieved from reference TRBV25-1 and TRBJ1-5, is EADIYQTPRYLVIGTGKKITLECSQTMGHDKMYWYQQDPGMELHLIHYSYGVNSTEKGDLSSESTVSRIRTEHFPLTLESARPSHTSQYLCASSESGGNQPQHFGDGTRLSIL.

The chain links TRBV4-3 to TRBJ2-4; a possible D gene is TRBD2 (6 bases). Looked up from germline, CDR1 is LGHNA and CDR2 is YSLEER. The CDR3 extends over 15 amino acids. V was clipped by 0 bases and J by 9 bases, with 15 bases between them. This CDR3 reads CASSQDRASVAIQYF. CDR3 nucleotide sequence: TGCGCCAGCAGCCAAGATCGGGCTAGCGTCGCCATTCAGTACTTC.

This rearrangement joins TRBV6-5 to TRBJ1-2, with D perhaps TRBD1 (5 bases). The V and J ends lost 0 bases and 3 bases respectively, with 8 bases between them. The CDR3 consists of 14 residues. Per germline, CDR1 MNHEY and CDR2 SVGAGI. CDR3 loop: CASSYSGVHYGYTF. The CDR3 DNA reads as TGTGCCAGCAGTTACTCAGGGGTGCACTATGGCTACACCTTC.

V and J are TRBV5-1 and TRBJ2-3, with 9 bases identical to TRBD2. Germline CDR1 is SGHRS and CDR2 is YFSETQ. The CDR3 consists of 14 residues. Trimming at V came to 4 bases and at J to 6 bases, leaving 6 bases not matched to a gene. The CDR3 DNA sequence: TGCGCCAGCAGCGGAAGCGGGGGGTTGGATACGCAGTATTTT. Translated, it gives CASSGSGGLDTQYF.

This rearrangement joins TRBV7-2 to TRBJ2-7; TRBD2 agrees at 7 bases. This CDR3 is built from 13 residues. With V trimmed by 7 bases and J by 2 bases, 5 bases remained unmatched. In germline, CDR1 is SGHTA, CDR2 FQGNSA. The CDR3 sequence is CASNPGGTYEQYF. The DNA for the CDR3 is TGTGCCAGCAACCCGGGGGGAACCTACGAGCAGTACTTC.

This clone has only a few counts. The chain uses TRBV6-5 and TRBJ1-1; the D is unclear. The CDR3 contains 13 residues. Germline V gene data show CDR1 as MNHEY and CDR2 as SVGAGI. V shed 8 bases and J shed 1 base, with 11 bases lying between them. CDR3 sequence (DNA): TGTGCCAGCTCGGGGAATCCGAACACTGAAGCTTTCTTT. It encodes CASSGNPNTEAFF.

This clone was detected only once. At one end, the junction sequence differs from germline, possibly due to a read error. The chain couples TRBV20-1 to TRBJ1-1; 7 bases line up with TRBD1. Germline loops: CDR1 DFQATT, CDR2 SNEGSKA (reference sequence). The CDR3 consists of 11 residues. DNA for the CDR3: TGCAGTGCTAGCTCGACAGGGACACCCCAGTTT. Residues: CSASSTGTPQF.

In DNA, the CDR3 is TGTGCCAGCAGCGGCATAGGGAGCGGGGGAGATACGCAGTATTTT. As protein: CASSGIGSGGDTQYF. The chain recombines TRBV5-6 with TRBJ2-3; 8 nucleotides align to TRBD2. CDR1 and CDR2 (germline): SGHDT, YYEEEE. The CDR3 loop spans 15 amino acids. Trimming removed 4 bases from V and 5 bases from J; junction bases left unmatched: 9.

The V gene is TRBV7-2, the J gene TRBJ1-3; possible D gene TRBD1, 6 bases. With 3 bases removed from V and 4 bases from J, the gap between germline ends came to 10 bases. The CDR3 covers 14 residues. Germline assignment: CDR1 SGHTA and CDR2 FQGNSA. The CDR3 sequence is CASSFQGPGNTIYF. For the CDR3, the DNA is TGTGCCAGCAGCTTTCAGGGGCCGGGAAACACCATATATTTT.